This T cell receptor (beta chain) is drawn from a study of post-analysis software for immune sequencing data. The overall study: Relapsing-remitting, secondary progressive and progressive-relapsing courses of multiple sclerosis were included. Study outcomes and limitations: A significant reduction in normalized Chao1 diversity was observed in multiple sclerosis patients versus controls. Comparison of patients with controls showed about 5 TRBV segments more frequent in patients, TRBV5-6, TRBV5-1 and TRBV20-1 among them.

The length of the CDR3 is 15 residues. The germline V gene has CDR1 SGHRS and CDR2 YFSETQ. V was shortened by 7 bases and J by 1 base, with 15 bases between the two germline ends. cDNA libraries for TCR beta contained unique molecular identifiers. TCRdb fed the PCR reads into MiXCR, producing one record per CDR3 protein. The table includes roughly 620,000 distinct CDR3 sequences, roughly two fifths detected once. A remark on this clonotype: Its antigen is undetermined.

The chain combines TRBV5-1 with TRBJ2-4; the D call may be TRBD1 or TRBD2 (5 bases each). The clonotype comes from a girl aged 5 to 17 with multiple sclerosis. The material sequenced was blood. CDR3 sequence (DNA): TGCGCCAGCTGCCAGGGTCCGGGGGCCAAAAACATTCAGTACTTC. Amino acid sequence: CASCQGPGAKNIQYF.